This T cell receptor (beta chain) comes out of a study of CD8 T cells in ankylosing spondylitis. Study-wide results and caveats: Typical of ankylosing spondylitis blood, it appeared, was a TCR beta motif of fewer than 10 highly homologous variants.

For this clonotype: Its cognate antigen is unknown.

This CDR3 has 14 amino acids. V was clipped by 4 bases and J by 5 bases, with 13 bases between them. Looked up from germline, CDR1 is MNHEY and CDR2 is SMNVEV (reference sequence). One entry per CDR3 protein results from TCRdb running MiXCR on the 5' RACE reads. Counted here are 150,000 to 200,000 distinct CDR3 sequences, around 10% occurring once; the ten biggest clones make up approximately 32%. This TCR was sampled from a male donor with ankylosing spondylitis or in good health (not recorded which). The sample was blood, either unsorted or a sorted T cell fraction (not recorded which). V usage is TRBV27 and J usage is TRBJ2-3; D possibly matches TRBD1 or TRBD2 (6 bases each). CDR3 residues: CASSYLQGGDTQYF. The CDR3 nucleotides are TGTGCCAGCAGTTACCTACAGGGAGGAGATACGCAGTATTTT.